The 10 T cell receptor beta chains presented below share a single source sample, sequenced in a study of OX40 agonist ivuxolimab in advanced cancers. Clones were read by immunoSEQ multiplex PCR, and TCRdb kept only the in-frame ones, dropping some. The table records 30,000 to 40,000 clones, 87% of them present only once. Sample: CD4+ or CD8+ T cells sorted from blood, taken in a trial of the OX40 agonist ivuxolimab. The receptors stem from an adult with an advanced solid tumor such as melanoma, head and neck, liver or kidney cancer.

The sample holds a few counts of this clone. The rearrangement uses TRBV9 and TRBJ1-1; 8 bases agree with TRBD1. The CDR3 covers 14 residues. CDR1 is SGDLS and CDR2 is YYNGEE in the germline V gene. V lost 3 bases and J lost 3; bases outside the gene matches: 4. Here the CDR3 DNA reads TGTGCCAGCAGCGGTTCGACAGGGGACACTGAAGCTTTCTTT. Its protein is CASSGSTGDTEAFF.

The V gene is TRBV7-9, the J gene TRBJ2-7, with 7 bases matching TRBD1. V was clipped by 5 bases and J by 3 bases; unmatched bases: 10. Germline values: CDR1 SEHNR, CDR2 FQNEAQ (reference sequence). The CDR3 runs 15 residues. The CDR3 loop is CASSRTGVQIYEQYF. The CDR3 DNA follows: TGTGCCAGCAGCCGTACAGGGGTCCAAATCTACGAGCAGTACTTC.

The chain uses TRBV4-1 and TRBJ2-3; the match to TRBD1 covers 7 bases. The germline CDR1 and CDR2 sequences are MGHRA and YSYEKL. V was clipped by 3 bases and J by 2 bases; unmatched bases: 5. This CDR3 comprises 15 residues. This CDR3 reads CASSHPGQNTDTQYF. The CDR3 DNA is TGCGCCAGCAGCCACCCGGGACAGAACACAGATACGCAGTATTTT.

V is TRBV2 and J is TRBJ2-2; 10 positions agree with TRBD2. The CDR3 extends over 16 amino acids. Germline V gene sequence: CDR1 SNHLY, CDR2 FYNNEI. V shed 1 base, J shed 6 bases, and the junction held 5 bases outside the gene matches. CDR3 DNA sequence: TGTGCCAGCAGTGAAGGGAGACTAGCGGGCCCCGGGGAGCTGTTTTTT. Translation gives CASSEGRLAGPGELFF.

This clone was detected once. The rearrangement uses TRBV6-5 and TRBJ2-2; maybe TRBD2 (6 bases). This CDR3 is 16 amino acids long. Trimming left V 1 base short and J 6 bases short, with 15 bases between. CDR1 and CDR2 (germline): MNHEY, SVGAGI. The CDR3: CASSYYGGSSAGELFF. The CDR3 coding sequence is TGTGCCAGCAGTTACTATGGGGGGTCGTCGGCCGGGGAGCTGTTTTTT.

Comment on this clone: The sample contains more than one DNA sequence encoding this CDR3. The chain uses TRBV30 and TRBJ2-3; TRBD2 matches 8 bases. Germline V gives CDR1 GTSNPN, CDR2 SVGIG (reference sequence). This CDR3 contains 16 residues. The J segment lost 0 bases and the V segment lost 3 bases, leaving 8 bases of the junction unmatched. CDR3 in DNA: TGTGCCTGGAGAGGCGAGGGCGGGGGGAGCACAGATACGCAGTATTTT. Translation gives CAWRGEGGGSTDTQYF.

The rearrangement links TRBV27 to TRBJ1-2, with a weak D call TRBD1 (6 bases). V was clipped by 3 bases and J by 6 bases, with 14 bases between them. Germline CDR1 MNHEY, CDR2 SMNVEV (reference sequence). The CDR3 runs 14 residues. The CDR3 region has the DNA TGTGCCAGCAGTTTCGCGGAAACAGGGAATGGCTACACCTTC. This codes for CASSFAETGNGYTF.

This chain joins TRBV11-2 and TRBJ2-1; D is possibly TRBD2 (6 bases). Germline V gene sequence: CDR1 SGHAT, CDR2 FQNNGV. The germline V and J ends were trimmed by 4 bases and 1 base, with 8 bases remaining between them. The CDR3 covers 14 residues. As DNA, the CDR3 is TGTGCCAGCAGCTCGGGGGTGTCCTACAATGAGCAGTTCTTC. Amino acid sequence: CASSSGVSYNEQFF.

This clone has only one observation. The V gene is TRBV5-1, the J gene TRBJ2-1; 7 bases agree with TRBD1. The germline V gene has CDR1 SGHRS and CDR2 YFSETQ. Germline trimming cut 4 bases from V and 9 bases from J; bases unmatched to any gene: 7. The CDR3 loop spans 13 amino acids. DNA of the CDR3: TGCGCCAGCAGCCCTCCGGCAGGGGGTGAGCAGTTCTTC. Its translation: CASSPPAGGEQFF.

The CDR3 DNA reads as TGTGCCAGCAGCTCGAGGGGCGGGGGGGAGACCCAGTACTTC. Its protein is CASSSRGGGETQYF. V usage is TRBV13 and J usage is TRBJ2-5; 8 positions match TRBD2. The CDR3 length is 14 residues. The germline V gene has CDR1 PRHDT and CDR2 FYEKMQ (reference sequence). V lost 4 bases, J lost 5 bases, and 6 bases stayed unmatched. Complete variable domain (other parts from reference TRBV13 and TRBJ2-5): AAGVIQSPRHLIKEKRETATLKCYPIPRHDTVYWYQQGPGQDPQFLISFYEKMQSDKGSIPDRFSAQQFSDYHSELNMSSLELGDSALYFCASSSRGGGETQYFGPGTRLLVL.